These 3 T cell receptor beta chains originate from one sample sequenced in a study of cytomegalovirus exposure and HLA in healthy donors. PCR involved 60 Vbeta and 13 Jbeta primers. Method: immunoSEQ multiplex PCR; TCRdb's copy keeps in-frame clones and lacks some. Among approximately 170,000 clones listed, roughly 79% were seen once. Sequenced material: PBMCs. The source is a woman in her 40s in good health and CMV-seronegative.

V gene TRBV10-3 combines with J gene TRBJ1-4, with D unclear. From germline, CDR1 is ENHRY and CDR2 SYGVKD. Trimming took off 3 bases at V and 0 bases at J, with 8 bases between the two ends. This CDR3 has 15 amino acids. CDR3 protein: CAISDTRATNEKLFF. For the CDR3, the DNA is TGTGCCATCAGTGATACTCGGGCAACTAATGAAAAACTGTTTTTT.

V usage is TRBV30 and J usage is TRBJ2-3, with a weak D call TRBD2 (6 bases). CDR3 size: 15 residues. CDR1 GTSNPN and CDR2 SVGIG come from the germline V gene (reference sequence). The V gene lost 4 bases and the J gene lost 7 bases, with 21 bases spanning the gap. The CDR3 sequence is CAWTVDGSRTNTQYF. DNA of the CDR3: TGTGCCTGGACCGTGGACGGGAGCCGGACCAATACGCAGTATTTT.

The chain has TRBV18 and TRBJ2-7; D not resolved. The CDR3 loop spans 12 amino acids. The ends were cut back, 3 bases at V and 3 bases at J, with 6 bases in the middle. From germline, CDR1 is KGHSH and CDR2 LQKENI. CDR3: CASSPNNYEQYF. In DNA, the CDR3 is TGTGCCAGCTCACCTAACAACTACGAGCAGTACTTC.